The clone carrying this TCR beta chain was detected a few times. This sample was taken from a study of identical twins. One entry per CDR3 protein, called by TCRdb with MiXCR from the 5' RACE reads. The sample has about 660,000 distinct CDR3 sequences; around 8.6% are singletons. These sequences were also reported in another study, on yellow fever vaccine responses in identical twins.

This TCR was sampled from a woman under 30 in good health. Sequencing input: PBMCs.

Here the CDR3 DNA reads TGTGCCAGCAGGGACAGGGACTATGGCTACACCTTC. Amino acid sequence: CASRDRDYGYTF. The J gene is TRBJ1-2, the V gene TRBV2; 8 nucleotides line up with TRBD1. Germline lookup yields CDR1 SNHLY and CDR2 FYNNEI. This CDR3 contains 12 residues. V shed 6 bases, J shed 3 bases, and the junction held 0 bases outside the gene matches.